Below, 7 T cell receptor beta chains from the same sample are listed, as sequenced in a study of T-cell memory formation after mild COVID-19. TCRdb called the 5' RACE reads again in MiXCR, with one record for every CDR3 protein. The data show 550,000 to 650,000 distinct CDR3 sequences, 15% to 20% seen once. Sample: PBMCs or a T cell subset sorted from them (not recorded which). Source of these receptors: an adult woman who had mild COVID-19 (a few samples of this study predate the infection). Cell type and time point are not known.

V is TRBV2 and J is TRBJ1-5; D ambiguous. The germline V gene has CDR1 SNHLY and CDR2 FYNNEI. V lost 0 bases to trimming and J lost 5 bases, with 8 bases between them. The CDR3 spans 14 residues. The CDR3 loop reads CASSEALSDQPQHF. The DNA of the CDR3 is TGTGCCAGCAGTGAAGCGCTTTCGGATCAGCCCCAGCATTTT.

This clonotype was counted a few times. The gene calls are TRBV25-1 and TRBJ2-1; maybe TRBD2 (6 bases). This CDR3 has 15 amino acids. V lost 0 bases to trimming and J lost 5 bases, with 11 bases between them. Germline V gene data show CDR1 as MGHDK and CDR2 as SYGVNS. The DNA of the CDR3 is TGTGCCAGCAGTGAATATTACTCTAGCGACAATGAGCAGTTCTTC. Its translation is CASSEYYSSDNEQFF.

The chain combines TRBV10-3 with TRBJ2-5; TRBD2 might be the D (6 bases). The CDR3 contains 13 residues. CDR1 is ENHRY and CDR2 is SYGVKD in the germline V gene. With 5 bases removed from V and 1 base from J, the gap between germline ends came to 8 bases. In DNA form, the CDR3 reads TGTGCCATCAGTCGGAGGGGCCAAGAGACCCAGTACTTC. Residues: CAISRRGQETQYF.

The chain couples TRBV20-1 to TRBJ1-1; D is uncertain. Germline lookup yields CDR1 DFQATT and CDR2 SNEGSKA (reference sequence). V lost 3 bases, J lost 7 bases, and 9 bases lay in between. CDR3 length: 11 amino acids. The CDR3 loop is CSAREHGEAFF. CDR3 coding DNA: TGCAGTGCTAGGGAGCACGGTGAAGCTTTCTTT.

CDR3 amino acids: CASSLGPEADTQYF. In DNA form, the CDR3 reads TGTGCCAGCAGCTTAGGACCCGAGGCAGATACGCAGTATTTT. This chain uses TRBV7-2 with TRBJ2-3, with D uncertain. Germline values: CDR1 SGHTA, CDR2 FQGNSA. V lost 1 base, J lost 4 bases, and 9 bases lay in between. CDR3 length equals 14 residues.

The rearrangement uses TRBV5-1 and TRBJ2-3, with TRBD1 matching over 7 bases. Germline values: CDR1 SGHRS, CDR2 YFSETQ. The V gene end was trimmed by 4 bases and the J gene end by 1 base; junction bases not matched to a gene: 6. This CDR3 has 15 amino acids. The CDR3 region is CASSPGQEGTDTQYF. The CDR3 nucleotides read TGCGCCAGCAGCCCCGGACAGGAAGGCACAGATACGCAGTATTTT.

J is TRBJ2-7 and V is TRBV4-1; TRBD1 might be the D (5 bases). CDR1 is MGHRA and CDR2 is YSYEKL in the germline V gene. The V and J ends lost 3 bases and 0 bases respectively, with 9 bases between them. The CDR3 is 14 residues long. CDR3 region: CASSHSTGSYEQYF. The DNA for the CDR3 is TGCGCCAGCAGCCATTCCACAGGCTCCTACGAGCAGTACTTC.